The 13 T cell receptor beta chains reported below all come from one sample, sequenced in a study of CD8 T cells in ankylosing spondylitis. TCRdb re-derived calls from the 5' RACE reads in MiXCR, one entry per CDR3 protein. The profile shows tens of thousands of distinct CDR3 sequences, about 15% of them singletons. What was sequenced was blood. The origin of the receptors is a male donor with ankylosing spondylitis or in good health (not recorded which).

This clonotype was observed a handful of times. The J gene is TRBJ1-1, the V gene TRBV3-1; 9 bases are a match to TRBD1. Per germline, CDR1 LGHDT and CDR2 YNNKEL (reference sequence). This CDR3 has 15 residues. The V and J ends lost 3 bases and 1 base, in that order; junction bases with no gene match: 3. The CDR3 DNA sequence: TGTGCCAGCAGCCAGACGGACAGGGGGAACACTGAAGCTTTCTTT. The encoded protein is CASSQTDRGNTEAFF.

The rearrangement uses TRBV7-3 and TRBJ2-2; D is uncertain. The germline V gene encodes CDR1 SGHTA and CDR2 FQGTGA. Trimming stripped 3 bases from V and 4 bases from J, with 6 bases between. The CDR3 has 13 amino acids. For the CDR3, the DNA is TGTGCCAGCAGCTTCGAGGTCACCGGGGAGCTGTTTTTT. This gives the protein CASSFEVTGELFF.

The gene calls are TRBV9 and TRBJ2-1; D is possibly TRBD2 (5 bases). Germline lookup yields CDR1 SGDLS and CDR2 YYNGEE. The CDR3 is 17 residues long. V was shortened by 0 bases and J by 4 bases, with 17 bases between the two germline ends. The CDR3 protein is CASSVGSGELGYNEQFF. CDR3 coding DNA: TGTGCCAGCAGCGTAGGTTCTGGGGAGCTTGGATACAATGAGCAGTTCTTC. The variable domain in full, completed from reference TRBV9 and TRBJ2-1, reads DSGVTQTPKHLITATGQRVTLRCSPRSGDLSVYWYQQSLDQGLQFLIQYYNGEERAKGNILERFSAQQFPDLHSELNLSSLELGDSALYFCASSVGSGELGYNEQFFGPGTRLTVL.

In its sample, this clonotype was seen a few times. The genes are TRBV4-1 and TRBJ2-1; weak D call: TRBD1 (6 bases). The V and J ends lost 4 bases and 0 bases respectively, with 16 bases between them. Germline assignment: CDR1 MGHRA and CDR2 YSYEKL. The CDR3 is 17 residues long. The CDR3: CASSPLGMGASYNEQFF. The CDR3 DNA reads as TGCGCCAGCAGCCCGTTGGGGATGGGGGCCTCCTACAATGAGCAGTTCTTC.

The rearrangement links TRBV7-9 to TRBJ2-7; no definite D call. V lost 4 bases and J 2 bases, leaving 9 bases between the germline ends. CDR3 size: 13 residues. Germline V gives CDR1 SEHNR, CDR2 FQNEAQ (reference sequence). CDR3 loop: CASSSGYTYEQYF. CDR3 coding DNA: TGTGCCAGCAGCTCCGGATACACCTACGAGCAGTACTTC. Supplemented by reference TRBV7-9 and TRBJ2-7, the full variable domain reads DTGVSQNPRHKITKRGQNVTFRCDPISEHNRLYWYRQTLGQGPEFLTYFQNEAQLEKSRLLSDRFSAERPKGSFSTLEIQRTEQGDSAMYLCASSSGYTYEQYFGPGTRLTVT.

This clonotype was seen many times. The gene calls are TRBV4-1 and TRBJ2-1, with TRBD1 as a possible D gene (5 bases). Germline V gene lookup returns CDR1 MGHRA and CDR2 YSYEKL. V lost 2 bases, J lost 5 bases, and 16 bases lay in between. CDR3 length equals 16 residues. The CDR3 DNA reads TGCGCCAGCAGCCAAATTTTCGGCAGGGTCGACAATGAGCAGTTCTTC. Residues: CASSQIFGRVDNEQFF.

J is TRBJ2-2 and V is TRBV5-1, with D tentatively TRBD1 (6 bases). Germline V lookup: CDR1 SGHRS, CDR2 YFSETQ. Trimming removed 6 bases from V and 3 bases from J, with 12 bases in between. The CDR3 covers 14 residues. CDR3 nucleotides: TGCGCCAGCACCCAACAGGGAGACACCGGGGAGCTGTTTTTT. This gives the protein CASTQQGDTGELFF.

The CDR3 sequence: CASSGDRAGTEAFF. The DNA of the CDR3 is TGCGCCAGCAGCGGTGACAGGGCTGGAACTGAAGCTTTCTTT. The chain is built from TRBV5-1 and TRBJ1-1; 7 nucleotides match TRBD1. The CDR3 is 14 residues long. Germline V gives CDR1 SGHRS, CDR2 YFSETQ. Germline trimming cut 4 bases from V and 5 bases from J; bases unmatched to any gene: 8.

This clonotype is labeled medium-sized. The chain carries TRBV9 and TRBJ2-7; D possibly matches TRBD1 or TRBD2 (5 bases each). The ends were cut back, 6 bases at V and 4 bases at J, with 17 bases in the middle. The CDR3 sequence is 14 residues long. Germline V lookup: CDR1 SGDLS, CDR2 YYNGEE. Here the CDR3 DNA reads TGTGCCAGCAACCGGGACGGCGGATCTTACGAGCAGTACTTC. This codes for CASNRDGGSYEQYF.

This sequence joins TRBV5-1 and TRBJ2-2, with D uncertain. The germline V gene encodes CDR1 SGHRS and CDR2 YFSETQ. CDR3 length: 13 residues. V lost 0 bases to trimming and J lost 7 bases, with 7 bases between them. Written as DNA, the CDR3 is TGCGCCAGCAGCTTGGTGGGCCGCGGGGAGCTGTTTTTT. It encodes CASSLVGRGELFF.

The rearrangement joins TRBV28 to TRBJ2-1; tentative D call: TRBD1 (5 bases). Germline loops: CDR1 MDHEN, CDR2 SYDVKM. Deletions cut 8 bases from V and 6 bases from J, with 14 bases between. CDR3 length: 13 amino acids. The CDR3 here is CASGPGLGNEQFF. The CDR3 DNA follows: TGTGCCAGCGGGCCAGGGTTAGGCAATGAGCAGTTCTTC.

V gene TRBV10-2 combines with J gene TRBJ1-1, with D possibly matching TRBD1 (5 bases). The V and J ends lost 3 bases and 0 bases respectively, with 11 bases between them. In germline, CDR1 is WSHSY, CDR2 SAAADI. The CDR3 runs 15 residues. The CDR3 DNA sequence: TGCGCCAGCAGTGAAAGCGGACAACTGAACACTGAAGCTTTCTTT. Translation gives CASSESGQLNTEAFF.

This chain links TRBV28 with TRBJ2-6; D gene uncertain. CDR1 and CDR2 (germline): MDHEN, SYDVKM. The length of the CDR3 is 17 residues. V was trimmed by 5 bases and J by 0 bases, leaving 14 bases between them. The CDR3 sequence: CASSTPLGPSGANVLTF. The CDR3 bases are TGTGCCAGCAGTACTCCCCTAGGACCCTCTGGGGCCAACGTCCTGACTTTC.